The 27 T cell receptor beta chains reported below all come from one sample, sequenced in a study of response to subunit inactivated influenza vaccine. TCRdb re-derived calls from the RT-PCR reads in MiXCR, one entry per CDR3 protein. The table records about 780,000 distinct CDR3 sequences, about 18% of them present only once. This sample comprised PBMCs from blood, obtained about 5 days after vaccination. Receptors originate from a man over 45 who received an inactivated influenza vaccine.

This clonotype was observed a few times. CDR3 region: CSARSVDTRDQPQHF. As DNA, the CDR3 is TGCAGTGCCAGGTCGGTGGACACCCGAGATCAGCCCCAGCATTTT. The chain uses TRBV20-1 and TRBJ1-5; D possibly corresponds to TRBD1 (5 bases). The germline gives CDR1 DFQATT, CDR2 SNEGSKA (reference sequence). V was trimmed by 6 bases and J by 5 bases, leaving 20 bases between them. The CDR3 contains 15 residues.

CDR3 DNA sequence: TGTGCCAGCAGCCAAGATAGGGACAGCCTCTACGAGCAGTACTTC. Translation: CASSQDRDSLYEQYF. This chain joins TRBV4-2 and TRBJ2-7; 7 positions agree with TRBD1. Trimming cost V 0 bases and J 3 bases; bases outside gene matches: 5. The germline gives CDR1 LGHNA, CDR2 YNFKEQ. The CDR3 is 15 residues long.

V and J are TRBV12-3 or TRBV12-4 and TRBJ2-5; the match to TRBD2 covers 7 bases. The CDR3 has 14 residues. V lost 5 bases and J lost 5; bases outside the gene matches: 8. The CDR3 sequence is CASSPGLVRETQYF. The CDR3 bases are TGTGCCAGCAGTCCTGGACTAGTTCGGGAGACCCAGTACTTC.

This chain joins TRBV28 and TRBJ1-5; D is perhaps TRBD1 (5 bases). The CDR3 spans 15 residues. Germline V CDR1 and CDR2: MDHEN, SYDVKM. Between the trimmed V and J ends, which lost 4 bases and 2 bases, there was a span of 12 bases. The DNA for the CDR3 is TGTGCCAGCAGTTATAGGGGTGTCGGCAATCAGCCCCAGCATTTT. Encoded protein: CASSYRGVGNQPQHF. Full variable domain (rest looked up from reference TRBV28 and TRBJ1-5): DVKVTQSSRYLVKRTGEKVFLECVQDMDHENMFWYRQDPGLGLRLIYFSYDVKMKEKGDIPEGYSVSREKKERFSLILESASTNQTSMYLCASSYRGVGNQPQHFGDGTRLSIL.

This rearrangement joins TRBV4-3 to TRBJ2-3; D remains unclear. The CDR3 is 13 amino acids. The V gene lost 1 base and the J gene lost 10 bases, with 12 bases spanning the gap. Germline V CDR1 and CDR2: LGHNA, YSLEER. For the CDR3, the DNA is TGCGCCAGCAGCCAAGTGGCTACGGGTGCGCAGTATTTT. Translation: CASSQVATGAQYF.

The J gene is TRBJ2-7, the V gene TRBV20-1; D is possibly TRBD1 or TRBD2 (5 bases each). Germline lookup yields CDR1 DFQATT and CDR2 SNEGSKA (reference sequence). V was trimmed by 1 base and J by 2 bases, leaving 12 bases between them. This CDR3 comprises 14 residues. The CDR3 sequence is CSARGGTETYEQYF. The CDR3 DNA follows: TGCAGTGCTAGAGGAGGGACGGAGACCTACGAGCAGTACTTC.

This clonotype was seen a handful of times. The rearrangement uses TRBV5-1 and TRBJ2-4; 9 nucleotides match TRBD1. CDR1 is SGHRS, CDR2 YFSETQ, per germline. There are 15 residues in the CDR3. V shed 3 bases, J shed 9 bases, and the junction held 10 bases outside the gene matches. The CDR3 region is CASSSSTGTGIIQYF. DNA of the CDR3: TGCGCCAGCAGCTCGTCTACCGGGACAGGGATCATTCAGTACTTC.

The genes are TRBV4-3 and TRBJ2-3; D is uncertain. Trimming left V 0 bases short and J 7 bases short, with 8 bases between. CDR3 size: 13 residues. Germline values: CDR1 LGHNA, CDR2 YSLEER. CDR3 sequence reads: CASSQEVFNTQYF. CDR3 DNA sequence: TGCGCCAGCAGCCAAGAGGTGTTTAATACGCAGTATTTT.

This clonotype was counted a few times. This chain joins TRBV10-3 and TRBJ1-1, with TRBD1 identical over 8 bases. V lost 5 bases to trimming and J lost 5 bases; unmatched junction nucleotides: 7. Germline V gives CDR1 ENHRY, CDR2 SYGVKD. The CDR3 is 14 residues long. CDR3 in amino acids: CAISPAGGGTEAFF. In nucleotides, the CDR3 is TGTGCCATCAGTCCCGCAGGGGGCGGAACTGAAGCTTTCTTT.

The table lists this clonotype with a few counts. This rearrangement joins TRBV24-1 to TRBJ1-2; no reliable D call. The CDR3 is made up of 12 amino acids. Germline assignment: CDR1 KGHDR and CDR2 SFDVKD. The V gene lost 3 bases and the J gene lost 12 bases, with 13 bases spanning the gap. The CDR3 nucleotides read TGTGCCACCAGTGATAACGGGCCCGGTCACACCTTC. This translates into CATSDNGPGHTF.

The chain uses TRBV6-5 and TRBJ2-1; 9 bases are shared with TRBD2. The V and J ends lost 1 base and 5 bases, in that order; junction bases with no gene match: 3. In germline, CDR1 is MNHEY, CDR2 SVGAGI. This CDR3 has 15 residues. The CDR3 nucleotides are TGTGCCAGCAGTTACTTTCCTAGCGGGAACAATGAGCAGTTCTTC. Translation gives CASSYFPSGNNEQFF.

The chain has TRBV7-2 and TRBJ2-7, with 9 bases that match TRBD2. CDR1 is SGHTA and CDR2 is FQGNSA in the germline V gene. V lost 1 base to trimming and J lost 3 bases; unmatched junction nucleotides: 10. CDR3 size: 17 residues. CDR3 DNA: TGTGCCAGCAGCTTAGGCAGAGCGGGGGGTTCGTACTACGAGCAGTACTTC. Its protein product is CASSLGRAGGSYYEQYF.

The CDR3 reads CASSSIDRVGGYTF. The CDR3 DNA is TGTGCCAGCAGTTCAATAGACAGGGTGGGGGGCTACACCTTC. The gene calls are TRBV28 and TRBJ1-2, with 7 bases aligning to TRBD1. This CDR3 is 14 amino acids long. V lost 4 bases and J lost 8; bases outside the gene matches: 10. The germline V gene has CDR1 MDHEN and CDR2 SYDVKM.

This clonotype was picked up a small number of times. The chain links TRBV20-1 to TRBJ1-1; TRBD1 matches at 10 bases. V trimming: 3 bases; J trimming: 1 base; junction bases outside the gene matches: 5. The CDR3 has 15 amino acids. Germline CDR1 and CDR2: DFQATT and SNEGSKA (reference sequence). DNA of the CDR3: TGCAGTGCTAGGCGGACAGGGGGTTGGAACACTGAAGCTTTCTTT. Amino acids: CSARRTGGWNTEAFF.

This clonotype was seen a few times. The rearrangement links TRBV7-2 to TRBJ2-5; D ambiguous. The CDR3 covers 13 residues. The germline V gene encodes CDR1 SGHTA and CDR2 FQGNSA. Trimming left V 4 bases short and J 7 bases short, with 13 bases between. As DNA, the CDR3 is TGTGCCAGCAGCTCGATCCTGTCCATGACCCAGTACTTC. Protein: CASSSILSMTQYF.

The chain couples TRBV28 to TRBJ2-7; D might be TRBD2 (6 bases). The V end lost 8 bases, the J end lost 2 bases, and 13 bases lay between the germline ends. The CDR3 runs to 13 residues. Per germline, CDR1 MDHEN and CDR2 SYDVKM. The CDR3 coding sequence is TGTGCCAGCGGACGCGGGGTAACCTACGAGCAGTACTTC. Encoded protein: CASGRGVTYEQYF.

The V and J genes are TRBV10-3 and TRBJ1-2; the match to TRBD1 covers 8 bases. The junction had 6 bases not matched to a gene; V was cut back by 2 bases and J by 4 bases. The V gene's germline CDR1 is ENHRY and CDR2 SYGVKD. The CDR3 contains 15 residues. The CDR3 DNA is TGTGCCATCAGTGAGGCCTCCGGGACAGGCTATGGCTACACCTTC. Translated: CAISEASGTGYGYTF.

This clonotype came up a few times. The chain recombines TRBV28 with TRBJ1-4, with D unclear. CDR1 is MDHEN and CDR2 is SYDVKM in the germline V gene. V was shortened by 7 bases and J by 8 bases, with 14 bases between the two germline ends. The CDR3 sequence is 13 residues long. The CDR3 nucleotides are TGTGCCAGCACCCCTCTTTTGGTCGAAAAACTGTTTTTT. It translates to CASTPLLVEKLFF.

This clonotype was counted ten times or more. The chain recombines TRBV12-3 or TRBV12-4 with TRBJ2-7; D is uncertain. This CDR3 comprises 17 residues. Trimming left V 5 bases short and J 2 bases short, with 22 bases between. CDR3 region: CASSPLAALSWAYEQYF. The CDR3 DNA is TGTGCCAGCAGTCCGCTCGCTGCACTCTCATGGGCCTACGAGCAGTACTTC.

This clonotype has only a few counts. The chain is built from TRBV5-6 and TRBJ2-5; 10 nucleotides agree with TRBD2. The CDR3 is 19 residues long. Germline loops: CDR1 SGHDT, CDR2 YYEEEE. J gave up 1 base and V 0 bases, and 12 bases lay outside the gene matches. The CDR3 is CASSLVVLAGGYTQETQYF. The CDR3 nucleotides read TGTGCCAGCAGCTTGGTAGTATTAGCGGGAGGCTACACCCAAGAGACCCAGTACTTC.

The V call is TRBV6-1, the J call TRBJ2-7; the match to TRBD2 covers 7 bases. V lost 6 bases, J lost 3 bases, and 11 bases stayed unmatched. CDR3 size: 15 residues. Germline CDR1 reads MNHNS; CDR2 reads SASEGT. In DNA form, the CDR3 reads TGTGCCAGCAGCCCTGGGAGGGGTACAGGCTACGAGCAGTACTTC. It translates to CASSPGRGTGYEQYF.

This CDR3 is CSARQGTAYQETQYF. CDR3 nucleotide sequence: TGCAGTGCGCGGCAAGGGACAGCGTACCAAGAGACCCAGTACTTC. This rearrangement joins TRBV20-1 to TRBJ2-5, with 7 bases fitting TRBD1. Germline V gene data show CDR1 as DFQATT and CDR2 as SNEGSKA (reference sequence). This CDR3 is built from 15 residues. J gave up 0 bases and V 6 bases, and 10 bases lay outside the gene matches.

The chain employs TRBV4-3 and TRBJ2-5; no clear D. The CDR3 covers 13 residues. Germline CDR1 is LGHNA and CDR2 is YSLEER. Trimming removed 4 bases from V and 2 bases from J, with 8 bases in between. CDR3 loop: CASSRNAQETQYF. The CDR3 DNA reads TGCGCCAGCAGCCGTAATGCACAAGAGACCCAGTACTTC.

This clonotype has more than one count but fewer than ten. The CDR3 region is CATSRAQGREKLFF. The DNA for the CDR3 is TGTGCCACCAGCAGGGCTCAGGGAAGAGAAAAACTGTTTTTT. This sequence joins TRBV15 and TRBJ1-4; weak D call: TRBD1 (5 bases). Per germline, CDR1 LNHNV and CDR2 YYDKDF (reference sequence). There are 14 residues in the CDR3. Trimming pared 3 bases from V and 8 bases from J, leaving 13 bases between.

The chain joins TRBV6-2 or TRBV6-3 to TRBJ2-4, with a tentative D call TRBD1 (5 bases). The germline gives CDR1 MNHEY, CDR2 SVGEGT. The CDR3 sequence is 14 residues long. V lost 4 bases, J lost 8 bases, and 15 bases lay in between. The CDR3 sequence: CASSSYRQLHIQYF. The CDR3 DNA reads TGTGCCAGCAGTTCATACCGACAGCTCCACATTCAGTACTTC.

Only a few counts were recorded for this clonotype. The chain joins TRBV12-3 or TRBV12-4 to TRBJ1-5; a weak D match, TRBD1 (5 bases). Trimming removed 9 bases from V and 0 bases from J, with 12 bases in between. The CDR3 contains 14 residues. The CDR3 reads CASAGGNSNQPQHF. The CDR3 DNA sequence: TGTGCCAGTGCGGGGGGGAATAGCAATCAGCCCCAGCATTTT.

This clonotype turned up a few times. V is TRBV7-2 and J is TRBJ2-4; either TRBD1 or TRBD2 may supply D (5 bases each). V lost 3 bases to trimming and J lost 16 bases, with 10 bases between them. This CDR3 has 10 residues. CDR1 and CDR2 from the germline V gene are SGHTA and FQGNSA. CDR3 residues: CASSFWDLYF. Written as DNA, the CDR3 is TGTGCCAGCAGCTTTTGGGACCTATACTTC.